A single sample gave rise to the 14 T cell receptor beta chains below, sequenced in a study of regulatory T cells in long-lasting Graves disease. Time point noted: newly diagnosed GD, antithyroid drugs for less than 3 months. There was RNA extracted from PBMCs, and the TCR library was made from it. To make TCR beta libraries, researchers used iRepertoire HTBI primers and Arm-PCR of CDR3 regions. TCRdb itself ran the multiplex PCR reads through MiXCR, one entry per CDR3 protein. The repertoire has under 800,000 distinct CDR3 sequences, about 15% of them found once; the top ten carry approximately 20%. This sample was also put to use in a study of T cells in Graves' hyperthyroidism and ophthalmopathy.

The material sequenced was peripheral blood mononuclear cells (PBMCs), taken at new diagnosis, from a patient treated with antithyroid drugs. Source of these receptors: a woman aged 25 to 39 with Graves disease.

This clonotype was seen a handful of times. The chain combines TRBV5-1 with TRBJ2-5, with 8 nucleotides matching TRBD2. The V and J ends lost 4 bases and 7 bases, in that order; junction bases with no gene match: 9. Germline V gives CDR1 SGHRS, CDR2 YFSETQ. The CDR3 length is 14 residues. The CDR3 is CASSGTSGTGTQYF. CDR3 nucleotide sequence: TGCGCCAGCAGCGGTACTAGCGGTACTGGGACCCAGTACTTC.

This clonotype was seen a few times. This rearrangement joins TRBV2 to TRBJ1-4; a possible D gene is TRBD1 (6 bases). V was pared by 6 bases and J by 10 bases, with 18 bases between. Per the germline V gene, CDR1 is SNHLY and CDR2 is FYNNEI. The CDR3 length is 14 residues. The CDR3 region has the DNA TGTGCCAGCAGGGACAGTTTAATGAGGGGAAAACTGTTTTTT. Encoded protein: CASRDSLMRGKLFF.

In the case of this clonotype: Given a far larger clone just one base away, this is likely a sequencing read error. The genes are TRBV24-1 and TRBJ2-4; D gene ambiguous. The end of the DNA fits TRBJ2-5 better, so the J call may be wrong. The CDR3 totals 16 residues. Germline V gives CDR1 KGHDR, CDR2 SFDVKD. Written as DNA, the CDR3 is TGTACCACCAGTGACCAAAAGGACCCTGCGGTACCGACCCAGTACTTC. It specifies CTTSDQKDPAVPTQYF.

The rearrangement joins TRBV27 to TRBJ2-7; D not certain. Trimming took 3 bases from V and 4 from J, leaving 10 bases between them. Per the germline V gene, CDR1 is MNHEY and CDR2 is SMNVEV (reference sequence). The CDR3 is 13 residues long. The CDR3: CASSFSSKYEQYF. CDR3 in DNA: TGTGCCAGCAGTTTCTCCAGTAAATACGAGCAGTACTTC.

The chain has TRBV4-2 and TRBJ2-2; 8 nucleotides line up with TRBD1. Losses at the gene ends were 1 base for V and 2 bases for J; bases not matched to a gene: 3. The germline gives CDR1 LGHNA, CDR2 YNFKEQ. The CDR3 is 16 residues long. CDR3 sequence reads: CASSQGAGGNTGELFF. Written as DNA, the CDR3 is TGTGCCAGCAGCCAAGGGGCAGGGGGCAACACCGGGGAGCTGTTTTTT.

V gene TRBV28 combines with J gene TRBJ2-5; TRBD1 matches 11 bases. J was trimmed by 5 bases and V by 5 bases; bases with no gene match: 7. Germline values: CDR1 MDHEN, CDR2 SYDVKM. CDR3 length: 15 residues. The CDR3 sequence: CASSGQGASEETQYF. DNA for the CDR3: TGTGCCAGCAGTGGACAGGGGGCCTCTGAGGAGACCCAGTACTTC.

Turning to this clonotype: Given a much more abundant clone one base away, this may be a read error. The rearrangement joins TRBV6-1 to TRBJ1-4; a weak D match, TRBD1 (6 bases). This CDR3 has 15 residues. The V gene's germline CDR1 is MNHNS and CDR2 SASEGT. Trimming cost V 5 bases and J 5 bases, with 15 bases left between them. In nucleotides, the CDR3 is TGTGCCAGCAGTCATTCGCCTGACAGGAATGAAAAACTGTTTTTT. Residues: CASSHSPDRNEKLFF.

The rearrangement uses TRBV5-6 and TRBJ1-6; no clear D. The CDR3 sequence is 12 residues long. Germline loops: CDR1 SGHDT, CDR2 YYEEEE. Trimming removed 4 bases at V and 11 bases at J, with 10 bases between. The CDR3 DNA is TGTGCCAGCAGCCGGCGGGGTCCACCCCTCCACTTT. It yields the protein CASSRRGPPLHF.

The chain joins TRBV28 to TRBJ2-1; 12 nucleotides align to TRBD2. The CDR3 has 18 residues. Germline CDR1 reads MDHEN; CDR2 reads SYDVKM. V was pared by 6 bases and J by 1 base, with 10 bases of the junction left unmatched. In nucleotides, the CDR3 is TGTGCCAGCAGGGCCCTAGCGGGAGGGGGAGCGTCCTACAATGAGCAGTTCTTC. Translated, it gives CASRALAGGGASYNEQFF.

The table lists this clonotype with many counts. This sequence joins TRBV2 and TRBJ2-2; no reliable D call. The CDR3 has 14 residues. Germline CDR1 is SNHLY and CDR2 is FYNNEI. CDR3 loop: CVSYRSGNTGELFF. The CDR3 DNA is TGTGTTTCGTACCGATCAGGAAACACCGGGGAGCTGTTTTTT. The full variable domain, with the rest looked up from reference TRBV2 and TRBJ2-2, is EPEVTQTPSHQVTQMGQEVILRCVPISNHLYFYWYRQILGQKVEFLVSFYNNEISEKSEIFDDQFSVERPDGSNFTLKIRSTKLEDSAMYFCVSYRSGNTGELFFGEGSRLTVL.

This clonotype was seen at least ten times. V gene TRBV27 combines with J gene TRBJ2-7, with a tentative D call TRBD1 (6 bases). Germline-derived CDR1 and CDR2 are MNHEY and SMNVEV (reference sequence). V lost 5 bases to trimming and J lost 1 base, with 18 bases between them. The CDR3 has 16 residues. CDR3 in DNA: TGTGCCAGCAGTCCGAAACAACAGGGTTGGTCCTACGAGCAGTACTTC. Translation gives CASSPKQQGWSYEQYF.

This clonotype was detected a few times. V and J are TRBV20-1 and TRBJ2-1; 7 bases align to TRBD2. The CDR3 length is 16 residues. V was clipped by 5 bases and J by 6 bases; unmatched bases: 16. CDR1 is DFQATT, CDR2 SNEGSKA, per germline (reference sequence). This CDR3 reads CSAVKPLAGFGNEQFF. As DNA, the CDR3 is TGCAGTGCTGTCAAGCCATTAGCGGGCTTCGGCAATGAGCAGTTCTTC.

Turning to this clonotype: This may be a read error, as it is one base from a much larger clone. The rearrangement links TRBV3-1 to TRBJ1-1; no firm D call. The CDR3 consists of 11 residues. Germline-derived CDR1 and CDR2 are LGHDT and YNNKEL (reference sequence). The CDR3, as DNA: TGTGCCAGCGCTAGCAGCACTGAAGCTTGCTTT. It codes for CASASSTEACF.

This clonotype was seen only a few times. The V and J genes are TRBV20-1 and TRBJ1-1; TRBD1 is a possible D gene (6 bases). Per the germline V gene, CDR1 is DFQATT and CDR2 is SNEGSKA (reference sequence). V lost 3 bases and J lost 6, with 17 bases in between. CDR3 length: 14 amino acids. The CDR3 nucleotides are TGCAGTGCTAGTCCTGGACAGAGGAGCGCTGAAGCTTTCTTT. Amino acid sequence: CSASPGQRSAEAFF.